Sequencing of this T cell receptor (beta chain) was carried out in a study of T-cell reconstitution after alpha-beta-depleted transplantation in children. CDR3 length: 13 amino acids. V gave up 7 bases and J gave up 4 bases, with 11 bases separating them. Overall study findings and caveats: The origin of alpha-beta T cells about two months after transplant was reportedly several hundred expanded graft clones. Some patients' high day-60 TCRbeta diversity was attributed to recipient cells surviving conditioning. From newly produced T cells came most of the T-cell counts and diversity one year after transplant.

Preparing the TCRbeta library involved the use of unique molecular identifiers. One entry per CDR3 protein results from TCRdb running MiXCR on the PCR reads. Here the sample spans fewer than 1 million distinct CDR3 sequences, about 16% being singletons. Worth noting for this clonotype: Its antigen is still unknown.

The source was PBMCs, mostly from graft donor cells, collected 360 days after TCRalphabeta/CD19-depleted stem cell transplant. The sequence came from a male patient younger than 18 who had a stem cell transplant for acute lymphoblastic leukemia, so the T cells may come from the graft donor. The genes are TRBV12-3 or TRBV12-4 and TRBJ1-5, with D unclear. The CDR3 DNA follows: TGTGCCAGCACCTCGTTTCCTAATCAGCCCCAGCATTTT. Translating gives CASTSFPNQPQHF.